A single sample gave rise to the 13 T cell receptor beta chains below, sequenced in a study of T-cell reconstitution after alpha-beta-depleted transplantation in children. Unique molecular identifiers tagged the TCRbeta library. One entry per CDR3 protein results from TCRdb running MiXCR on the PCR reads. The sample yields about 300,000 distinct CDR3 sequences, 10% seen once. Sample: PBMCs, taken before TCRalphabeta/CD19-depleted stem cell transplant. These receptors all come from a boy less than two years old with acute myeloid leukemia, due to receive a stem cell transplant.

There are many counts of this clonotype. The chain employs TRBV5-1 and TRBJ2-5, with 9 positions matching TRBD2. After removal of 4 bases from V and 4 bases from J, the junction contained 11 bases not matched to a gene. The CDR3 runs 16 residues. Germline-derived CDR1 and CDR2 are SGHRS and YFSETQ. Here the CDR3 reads CASSPTSGGVGETQYF. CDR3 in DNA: TGCGCCAGCAGCCCGACTAGCGGAGGAGTCGGAGAGACCCAGTACTTC.

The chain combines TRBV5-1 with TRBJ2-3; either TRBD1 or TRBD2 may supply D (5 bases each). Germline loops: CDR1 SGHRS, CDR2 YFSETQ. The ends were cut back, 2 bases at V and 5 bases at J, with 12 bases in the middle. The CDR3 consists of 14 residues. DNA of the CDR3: TGCGCCAGCAGCTTAATGGGGACGGAAGATACGCAGTATTTT. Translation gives CASSLMGTEDTQYF.

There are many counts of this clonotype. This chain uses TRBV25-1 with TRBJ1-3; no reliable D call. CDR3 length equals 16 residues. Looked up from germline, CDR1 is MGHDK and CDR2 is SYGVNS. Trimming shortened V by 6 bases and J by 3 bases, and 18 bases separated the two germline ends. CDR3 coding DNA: TGTGCCAGCAGCTTCAGAGGCGGGCGATTTGGAAACACCATATATTTT. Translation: CASSFRGGRFGNTIYF.

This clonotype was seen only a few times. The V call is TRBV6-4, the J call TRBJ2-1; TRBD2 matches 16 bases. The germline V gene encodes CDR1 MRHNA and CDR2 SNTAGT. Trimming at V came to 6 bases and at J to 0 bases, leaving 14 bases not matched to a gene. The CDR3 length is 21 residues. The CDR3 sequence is CASRSPGLAGGELGSYNEQFF. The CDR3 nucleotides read TGTGCCAGCAGATCCCCGGGACTAGCGGGAGGGGAATTGGGCTCCTACAATGAGCAGTTCTTC.

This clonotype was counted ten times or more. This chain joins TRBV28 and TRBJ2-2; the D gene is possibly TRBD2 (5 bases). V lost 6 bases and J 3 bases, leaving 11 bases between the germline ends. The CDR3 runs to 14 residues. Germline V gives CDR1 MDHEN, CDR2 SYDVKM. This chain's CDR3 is CASRPGVDTGELFF. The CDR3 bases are TGTGCCAGCAGGCCCGGGGTGGACACCGGGGAGCTGTTTTTT.

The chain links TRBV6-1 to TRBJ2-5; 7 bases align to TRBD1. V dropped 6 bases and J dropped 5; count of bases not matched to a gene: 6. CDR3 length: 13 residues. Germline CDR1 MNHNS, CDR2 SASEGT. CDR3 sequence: CASRIDRDETQYF. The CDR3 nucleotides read TGTGCCAGCAGGATCGACAGGGACGAGACCCAGTACTTC.

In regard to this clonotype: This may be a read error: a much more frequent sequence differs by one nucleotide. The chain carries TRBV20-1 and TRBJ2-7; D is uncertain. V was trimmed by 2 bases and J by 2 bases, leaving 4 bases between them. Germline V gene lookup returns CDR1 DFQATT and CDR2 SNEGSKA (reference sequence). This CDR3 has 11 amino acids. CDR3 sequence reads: CSARPAYEQYF. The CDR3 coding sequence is TGCAGTGCTAGACCAGCCTACGAGCAGTACTTC.

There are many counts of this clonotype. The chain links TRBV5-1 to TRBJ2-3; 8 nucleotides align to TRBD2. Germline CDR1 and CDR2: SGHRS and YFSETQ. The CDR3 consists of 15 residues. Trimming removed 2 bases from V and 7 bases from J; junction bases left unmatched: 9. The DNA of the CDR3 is TGCGCCAGCAGCTTTCCAGCGGGAGATCTGAATACGCAGTATTTT. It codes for CASSFPAGDLNTQYF.

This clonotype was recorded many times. The CDR3 loop is CASSYSRAAARAGDTQYF. In DNA, the CDR3 is TGTGCCAGCAGTTACTCGAGGGCCGCCGCCAGGGCGGGAGATACGCAGTATTTT. The genes are TRBV6-5 and TRBJ2-3; TRBD1 or TRBD2 may be the D gene (5 bases each). CDR3 length: 18 amino acids. Germline-derived CDR1 and CDR2 are MNHEY and SVGAGI. V lost 0 bases, J lost 5 bases, and 21 bases lay in between.

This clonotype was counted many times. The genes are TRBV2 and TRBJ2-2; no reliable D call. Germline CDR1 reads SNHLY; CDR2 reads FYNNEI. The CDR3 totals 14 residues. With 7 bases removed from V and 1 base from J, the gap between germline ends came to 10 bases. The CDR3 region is CASKGTLNTGELFF. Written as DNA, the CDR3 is TGTGCCAGCAAGGGAACACTGAACACCGGGGAGCTGTTTTTT.

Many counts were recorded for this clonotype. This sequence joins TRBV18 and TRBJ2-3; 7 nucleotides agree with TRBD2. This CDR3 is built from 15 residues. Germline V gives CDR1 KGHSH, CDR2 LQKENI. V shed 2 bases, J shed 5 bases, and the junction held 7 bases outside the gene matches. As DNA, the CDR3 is TGTGCCAGCTCACCAAGGAGCGGGGAATTAGATACGCAGTATTTT. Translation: CASSPRSGELDTQYF.

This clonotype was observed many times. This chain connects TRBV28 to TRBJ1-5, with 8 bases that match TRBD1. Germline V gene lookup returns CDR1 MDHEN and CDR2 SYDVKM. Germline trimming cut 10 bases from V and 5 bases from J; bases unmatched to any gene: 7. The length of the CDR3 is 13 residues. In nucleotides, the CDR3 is TGTGCCATCCCTGACAGGGGAGATCAGCCCCAGCATTTT. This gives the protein CAIPDRGDQPQHF.

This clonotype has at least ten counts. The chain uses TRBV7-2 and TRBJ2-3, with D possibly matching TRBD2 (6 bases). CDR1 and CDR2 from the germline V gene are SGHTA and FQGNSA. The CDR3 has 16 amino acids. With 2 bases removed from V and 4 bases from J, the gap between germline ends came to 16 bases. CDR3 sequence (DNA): TGTGCCAGCAGCTTAAGACTAGTGGGAATATCAGATACGCAGTATTTT. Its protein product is CASSLRLVGISDTQYF.